This TCR beta chain is drawn from a study of OX40 agonist ivuxolimab in advanced cancers. Across the study: Six ivuxolimab dose levels, 0.01 to 10 mg/kg, were given intravenously every 2 weeks. Patients achieving partial responses numbered three: one hepatocellular carcinoma case and two cutaneous melanoma cases. Study-wide results and caveats: Partial responders treated at 0.1-3.0 mg/kg exhibited clonal expansion among the lowest measured.

Measured with immunoSEQ multiplex PCR; TCRdb has only the in-frame clones, and not every one. The sample has 55,000 to 70,000 clones; around 90% are singletons. Concerning this clone: The antigen remains undetermined.

The TCR comes from an adult with an advanced solid tumor such as melanoma, head and neck, liver or kidney cancer. Sequenced here: CD4+ or CD8+ T cells sorted from blood, sampled in a trial of the OX40 agonist ivuxolimab.

The CDR3 bases are TGTGCCAGTACAGGAGAAGGGGGCCCCGCCACCTATGGCTACACCTTC. It encodes CASTGEGGPATYGYTF. V and J are TRBV19 and TRBJ1-2, with 7 bases that match TRBD1. V trimming: 7 bases; J trimming: 4 bases; junction bases outside the gene matches: 15. The germline V gene encodes CDR1 LNHDA and CDR2 SQIVND (reference sequence). The CDR3 consists of 16 residues.